A selection of T cell receptor beta chains follows, all from one sample in a study of blood T cell repertoires in COVID-19. This table comes from immunoSEQ multiplex PCR, and its TCRdb copy is limited to in-frame clones, with some not included. The sample consists of about 67,000 clones, 87% of them appearing once. The source material was peripheral blood. Receptors were obtained from a man aged 50-60 years with active COVID-19. Both conserved end residues are part of each CDR3. The D gene is left open where the match is weak. Only part of the rows carry a size: once, few, many, or a class if the clone is expanded.

>TRBV5-1|TRBJ2-3|-|-
CASSPGRGGDTQYF
TGCGCCAGCAGCCCAGGCAGGGGTGGGGATACGCAGTATTTT
>TRBV7-9|TRBJ2-7|-|-
CASSQGQPYEQYF
TGTGCCAGCAGCCAAGGACAGCCCTACGAGCAGTACTTC
>TRBV9|TRBJ1-2|TRBD1|-
CASRKNGTAAGGGYTF
TGTGCCAGCAGGAAAAACGGGACAGCGGCGGGTGGGGGCTACACCTTC
>TRBV6-2/TRBV6-3|TRBJ2-2|TRBD2|-
CASSLAGGNTGELFF
TGTGCCAGCAGTTTAGCGGGAGGGAACACCGGGGAGCTGTTTTTT
>TRBV7-2|TRBJ2-1|TRBD1|few
CASSLPEGGTEQFF
TGTGCCAGCAGCTTACCGGAAGGGGGCACTGAGCAGTTCTTC
>TRBV11-2|TRBJ2-3|TRBD2|-
CASSYSGSLDTQYF
TGTGCCAGCAGCTATAGCGGGAGTTTAGATACGCAGTATTTT
>TRBV12-1|TRBJ2-3|-|-
CASSFALPAGESDTQYF
TGTGCCAGCAGCTTTGCGCTACCAGCGGGAGAGTCAGATACGCAGTATTTT
>TRBV6-6|TRBJ2-4|TRBD2|-
CASSVRLGGAKNIQYF
TGTGCCAGCAGTGTAAGACTGGGGGGGGCCAAAAACATTCAGTACTTC
>TRBV7-3|TRBJ2-1|TRBD2|-
CASSKLARASGYNEQFF
TGTGCCAGCAGTAAGTTAGCGCGGGCTAGCGGGTACAATGAGCAGTTCTTC
>TRBV10-3|TRBJ2-3|-|-
CAISEQHTQYF
TGTGCCATCAGTGAACAGCATACGCAGTATTTT
>TRBV28|TRBJ1-1|TRBD1|-
CASRVGTGSLNTEAFF
TGTGCCAGCAGGGTGGGGACAGGAAGCCTGAACACTGAAGCTTTCTTT
>TRBV3-1/TRBV3-2|TRBJ1-1|-|few
CASSFDTRTEAFF
TGTGCCAGCAGCTTCGACACTCGGACTGAAGCTTTCTTT
>TRBV7-7|TRBJ2-3|-|-
CASSPGDASAQYF
TGTGCTAGCAGCCCAGGGGACGCATCGGCGCAGTATTTT
>TRBV6-2/TRBV6-3|TRBJ1-1|TRBD1|-
CASSPPRQGARNTEAFF
TGTGCCAGCAGTCCCCCTCGACAGGGGGCGAGAAACACTGAAGCTTTCTTT
>TRBV28|TRBJ1-1|TRBD1|-
CASSSFRTGDTEAFF
TGTGCCAGCAGTTCATTTAGGACAGGGGACACTGAAGCTTTCTTT
>TRBV5-8|TRBJ2-7|TRBD1|-
CASSPHQWTGGTYEQYF
TGTGCCAGCAGCCCTCACCAATGGACAGGGGGGACCTACGAGCAGTACTTC
>TRBV10-3|TRBJ2-3|-|-
CAISDGTSTDTQYF
TGTGCCATCAGCGACGGGACTAGCACAGATACGCAGTATTTT
>TRBV18|TRBJ2-2|-|-
CASSPYQASNTGELFF
TGTGCCAGCTCACCATACCAGGCTTCGAACACCGGGGAGCTGTTTTTT
>TRBV5-5|TRBJ2-1|TRBD2|few
CASSIWGLAGGSSYNEQFF
TGTGCCAGCAGTATATGGGGACTAGCGGGAGGGAGCTCCTACAATGAGCAGTTCTTC
>TRBV11-3|TRBJ2-1|-|once
CASSRSKGISYNEQFF
TGTGCCAGCAGCCGAAGTAAGGGGATCTCCTACAATGAGCAGTTCTTC
>TRBV3-1/TRBV3-2|TRBJ2-6|TRBD1|-
CASSQATGSNVLTF
TGTGCCAGCAGCCAAGCGACAGGGTCTAACGTCCTGACTTTC
>TRBV5-8|TRBJ2-3|-|-
CASSSGTLSTDTQYF
TGTGCCAGCAGCTCCGGGACTCTATCCACAGATACGCAGTATTTT
>TRBV7-2|TRBJ2-3|TRBD2|-
CASSLIAGGLDTQYF
TGTGCCAGCAGCTTAATAGCGGGAGGATTAGATACGCAGTATTTT
>TRBV28|TRBJ1-2|TRBD1|-
CASRPGQGDYGYTF
TGTGCCAGCAGACCGGGACAGGGTGACTATGGCTACACCTTC
>TRBV28|TRBJ1-2|-|-
CALRDLYGYTF
TGTGCCTTGCGGGACCTCTATGGCTACACCTTC
>TRBV5-1|TRBJ2-1|-|-
CASSSTGSSYNEQFF
TGCGCCAGCAGCTCTACAGGGAGCTCCTACAATGAGCAGTTCTTC
>TRBV18|TRBJ2-3|-|-
CASSPSLGVADTQYF
TGTGCCAGCTCACCATCCCTAGGCGTAGCGGATACGCAGTATTTT
>TRBV19|TRBJ2-3|-|-
CASTTGANTQYF
TGTGCCAGTACGACAGGTGCGAATACGCAGTATTTT
>TRBV7-2|TRBJ2-1|TRBD2|-
CASSSLAGYNEQFF
TGTGCCAGCAGCTCATTAGCGGGATACAATGAGCAGTTCTTC
>TRBV9|TRBJ1-2|TRBD1|-
CASSAGTGGYEGYTF
TGTGCCAGCAGCGCTGGGACAGGGGGCTACGAGGGCTACACCTTC
>TRBV19|TRBJ1-2|-|-
CASSIEARASNYGYTF
TGTGCCAGTAGTATAGAGGCCAGGGCTTCTAACTATGGCTACACCTTC
>TRBV4-2|TRBJ2-7|TRBD2|-
CASSQGLALFEQYF
TGTGCCAGCAGCCAGGGACTAGCTTTATTCGAGCAGTACTTC
>TRBV4-3|TRBJ1-5|-|-
CASSQLVNQPQHF
TGCGCCAGCAGCCAGCTAGTAAATCAGCCCCAGCATTTT